The 6 T cell receptor beta chains listed next were all sequenced from one sample in a study of T cells in Graves' hyperthyroidism and ophthalmopathy. RNA transcripts provided the source from which TCR beta CDR3 regions were amplified. An initial round of RT-PCR targeting the TCR CDR3 relied on the HTBI primer set. One entry per CDR3 protein results from TCRdb running MiXCR on the multiplex PCR reads. The sample records approximately 600,000 distinct CDR3 sequences, 20% to 25% being singletons. What was sequenced was blood. The receptors shown here come from a man aged 25 to 40 with Graves' ophthalmopathy.

This clonotype has only a few counts. The chain carries TRBV20-1 and TRBJ1-3; 7 nucleotides match TRBD1. The germline CDR1 and CDR2 sequences are DFQATT and SNEGSKA (reference sequence). The length of the CDR3 is 15 residues. Trimming took 0 bases from V and 2 from J; bases not matched to a gene: 4. The CDR3 sequence is CSARDKDRAGNTIYF. CDR3 sequence (DNA): TGCAGTGCTAGAGATAAAGACAGGGCTGGAAACACCATATATTTT.

This clonotype has ten or more counts. V is TRBV20-1 and J is TRBJ2-3; TRBD2 aligns across 8 bases. CDR1 and CDR2 (germline): DFQATT, SNEGSKA (reference sequence). Losses at the gene ends were 5 bases for V and 12 bases for J; bases not matched to a gene: 16. This CDR3 comprises 14 residues. CDR3 sequence reads: CSAVAGIAIHPQYF. In nucleotides, the CDR3 is TGCAGTGCTGTAGCGGGAATCGCGATTCATCCCCAGTATTTT.

This rearrangement joins TRBV18 to TRBJ1-4; D is unclear. The CDR3 consists of 16 residues. Germline-derived CDR1 and CDR2 are KGHSH and LQKENI. Trimming left V 0 bases short and J 0 bases short, with 8 bases between. The DNA of the CDR3 is TGTGCCAGCTCACCACCGAACGGTGCAACTAATGAAAAACTGTTTTTT. It translates to CASSPPNGATNEKLFF.

This clonotype came up a few times. The rearrangement joins TRBV28 to TRBJ1-1; 8 nucleotides agree with TRBD1. Germline V gene sequence: CDR1 MDHEN, CDR2 SYDVKM. This CDR3 spans 12 amino acids. J gave up 3 bases and V 8 bases, and 2 bases lay outside the gene matches. CDR3 residues: CASQGADTEAFF. CDR3 coding DNA: TGTGCCAGCCAGGGGGCGGACACTGAAGCTTTCTTT.

This clonotype was seen only a few times. The rearrangement joins TRBV9 to TRBJ2-7; 11 nucleotides agree with TRBD2. The CDR3 sequence is 15 residues long. The trim removed 2 bases at V and 5 bases at J, leaving 6 bases unmatched. CDR1 SGDLS and CDR2 YYNGEE come from the germline V gene. CDR3 nucleotide sequence: TGTGCCAGCAGCGTTGGACTAGCGGGTATCAACGAGCAGTACTTC. This gives the protein CASSVGLAGINEQYF.

This clonotype has just a few counts. The rearrangement joins TRBV7-3 to TRBJ2-3; 7 bases match TRBD1. The CDR3 length is 15 residues. Germline V gives CDR1 SGHTA, CDR2 FQGTGA. The ends lost 4 bases at V and 1 base at J; junction bases unmatched: 5. The CDR3 region is CASSSGTVGTDTQYF. For the CDR3, the DNA is TGTGCCAGCAGCTCCGGGACAGTCGGCACAGATACGCAGTATTTT.